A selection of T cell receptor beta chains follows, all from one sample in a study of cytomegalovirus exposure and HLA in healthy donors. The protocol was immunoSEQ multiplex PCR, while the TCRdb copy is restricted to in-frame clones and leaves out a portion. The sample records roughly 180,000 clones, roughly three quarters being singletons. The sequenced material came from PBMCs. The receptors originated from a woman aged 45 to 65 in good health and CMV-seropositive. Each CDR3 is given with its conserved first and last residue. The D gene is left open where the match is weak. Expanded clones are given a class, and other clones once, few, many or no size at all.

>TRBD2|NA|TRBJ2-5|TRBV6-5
CASSYLAGVETQYF
TGTGCCAGCAGTTACCTAGCGGGGGTAGAGACCCAGTACTTC
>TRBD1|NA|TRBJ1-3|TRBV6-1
CASSLDRAGNTIYF
TGTGCCAGCAGTTTGGACAGGGCTGGAAACACCATATATTTT
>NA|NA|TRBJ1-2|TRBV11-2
CASSEDSSNYGYTF
TGTGCCAGCAGCGAAGACAGTTCTAACTATGGCTACACCTTC
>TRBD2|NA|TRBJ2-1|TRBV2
CASSPSGGYSYNEQFF
TGTGCCAGCAGCCCTAGCGGGGGGTACTCCTACAATGAGCAGTTCTTC
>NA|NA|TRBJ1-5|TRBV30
CAWRPQGTTTEPQHF
TGTGCCTGGCGCCCTCAAGGGACAACAACAGAGCCCCAGCATTTT
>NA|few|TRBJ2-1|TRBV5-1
CASRHRLEGINEQFF
TGCGCCAGCAGACATCGACTGGAAGGCATTAATGAGCAGTTCTTC
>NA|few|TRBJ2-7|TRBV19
CASKSRGEQYF
TGTGCCAGTAAATCTAGAGGCGAGCAGTACTTC
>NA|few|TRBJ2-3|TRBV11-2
CASRLGFGTDTQYF
TGTGCCAGCAGACTAGGCTTCGGCACAGATACGCAGTATTTT
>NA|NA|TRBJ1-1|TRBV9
CASSVASREGAEAFF
TGTGCCAGCAGCGTAGCTTCAAGGGAGGGGGCTGAAGCTTTCTTT
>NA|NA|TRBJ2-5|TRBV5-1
CASSPTQETQYF
TGCGCCAGCAGCCCGACTCAAGAGACCCAGTACTTC
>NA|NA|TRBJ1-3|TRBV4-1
CASSYNPSNTIYF
TGCGCCAGCAGCTACAATCCATCGAATACCATATATTTT
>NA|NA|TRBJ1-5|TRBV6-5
CASSYSSGNQPQHF
TGTGCCAGCAGTTACTCGTCAGGGAATCAGCCCCAGCATTTT
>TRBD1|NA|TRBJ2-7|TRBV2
CASEWDRQYF
TGTGCCAGCGAGTGGGACAGGCAGTACTTC
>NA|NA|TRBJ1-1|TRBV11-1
CASSSPDRPNTEAFF
TGTGCCAGCAGCTCACCCGACAGACCGAACACTGAAGCTTTCTTT
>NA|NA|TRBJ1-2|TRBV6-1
CASSEGRDGYTF
TGTGCCAGCAGTGAAGGACGGGATGGCTACACCTTC
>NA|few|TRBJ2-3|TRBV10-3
CAISDALAVTDTQYF
TGTGCCATCAGTGATGCACTAGCAGTCACAGATACGCAGTATTTT
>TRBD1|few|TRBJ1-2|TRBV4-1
CASSQGPLTGANYGYTF
TGCGCCAGCAGCCAAGGGCCTTTGACAGGGGCTAACTATGGCTACACCTTC
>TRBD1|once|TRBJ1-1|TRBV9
CASSGALGQGETPEAFF
TGTGCCAGCAGCGGTGCCCTCGGACAGGGAGAGACGCCTGAAGCTTTCTTT
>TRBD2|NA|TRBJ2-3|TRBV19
CASSIGTSGGDTQYF
TGTGCCAGTAGTATCGGGACTAGCGGGGGTGATACGCAGTATTTT
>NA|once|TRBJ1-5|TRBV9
CASSVEGDSNQPQHF
TGTGCCAGCAGCGTAGAAGGGGATAGCAATCAGCCCCAGCATTTT
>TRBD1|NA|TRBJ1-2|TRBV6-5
CASSRGQGLGDGYTF
TGTGCCAGCAGTCGAGGACAGGGACTTGGAGATGGCTACACCTTC
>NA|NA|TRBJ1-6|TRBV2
CASSRQRSSYNSPLHF
TGTGCCAGCAGTAGACAGAGGAGCTCCTATAATTCACCCCTCCACTTT
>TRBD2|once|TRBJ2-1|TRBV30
CAWSPGGGNEQFF
TGTGCCTGGAGTCCCGGGGGGGGGAATGAGCAGTTCTTC
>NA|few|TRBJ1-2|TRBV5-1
CASSSTPFRANYGYTF
TGCGCCAGCAGCTCAACCCCTTTCAGGGCTAACTATGGCTACACCTTC
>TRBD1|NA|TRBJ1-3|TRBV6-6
CASKTGQRSGNTIYF
TGTGCCAGCAAAACGGGACAGCGCTCTGGAAACACCATATATTTT
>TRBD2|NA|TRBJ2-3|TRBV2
CASSFRTSGGLTDTQYF
TGTGCCAGCAGTTTCCGGACTAGCGGGGGCCTCACAGATACGCAGTATTTT
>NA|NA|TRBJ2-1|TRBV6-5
CASSYSSGIPNEQFF
TGTGCCAGCAGTTACTCTTCCGGGATTCCCAATGAGCAGTTCTTC
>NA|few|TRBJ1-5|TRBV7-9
CASSRLDQGLQPQHF
TGTGCCAGCAGTCGACTGGACCAGGGACTTCAGCCCCAGCATTTT
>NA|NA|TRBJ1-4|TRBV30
CAWSLNEKLFF
TGTGCCTGGAGTCTCAATGAAAAACTGTTTTTT
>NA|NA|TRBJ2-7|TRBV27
CASSPRASEVLEQYF
TGTGCCAGCAGCCCCCGGGCTAGCGAGGTATTAGAGCAGTACTTC